This is a list of T cell receptor beta chains from one sample in a study of shared clonotypes between healthy human individuals. Only in-frame clones appear in the TCRdb table, and some are missing; sequencing was by immunoSEQ multiplex PCR. Of approximately 2,000,000 clones listed, 85% to 95% are singletons. Sequencing was performed on naive CD4+ T cells from PBMCs. The receptors here all came from a young man in good health. Some clones in this sample may be carry-over from other donors' samples. Both conserved end residues are part of each CDR3. The order of the fields is CDR3 DNA, CDR3 protein, J gene, V gene, D gene. The D gene is left open where the match is weak.

CDR3 DNA: TGTGCCAGCAGTTACTCTGCCGGGGGCGCGGCCGATGGCTACACCTTC; CDR3 protein: CASSYSAGGAADGYTF; J gene: TRBJ1-2; V gene: TRBV6-6; D gene: NA
CDR3 DNA: TGCGCCAGCAGCCCGGGGACAGGGTCCTACGAGCAGTACTTC; CDR3 protein: CASSPGTGSYEQYF; J gene: TRBJ2-7; V gene: TRBV5-1; D gene: TRBD1
CDR3 DNA: TGTGCCAGCATGAACTTGAGGACCCAGTACTTC; CDR3 protein: CASMNLRTQYF; J gene: TRBJ2-5; V gene: TRBV9; D gene: NA
CDR3 DNA: TGTGCCAGCAGCCAAGCCGGGACAGGGGGGACCGGGGAGCTGTTTTTT; CDR3 protein: CASSQAGTGGTGELFF; J gene: TRBJ2-2; V gene: TRBV14; D gene: TRBD1
CDR3 DNA: TGTGCCAGCAGTGAATGGGGCCTAGGGGAGACCCAGTACTTC; CDR3 protein: CASSEWGLGETQYF; J gene: TRBJ2-5; V gene: TRBV25-1; D gene: NA
CDR3 DNA: TGCAGCGATCTAGCACCGGGGGAGACCCAGTACTTC; CDR3 protein: CSDLAPGETQYF; J gene: TRBJ2-5; V gene: TRBV29-1; D gene: NA
CDR3 DNA: TGCGCCAGCAGCTTGTCGTTTTCAGATACGCAGTATTTT; CDR3 protein: CASSLSFSDTQYF; J gene: TRBJ2-3; V gene: TRBV5-1; D gene: NA
CDR3 DNA: TGTGCCAGCAGCCCTAGGACGGCCTATAATGAAAAACTGTTTTTT; CDR3 protein: CASSPRTAYNEKLFF; J gene: TRBJ1-4; V gene: TRBV6-5; D gene: NA
CDR3 DNA: TGTGCCAGTGGAGTGGGGAGATCGAACACTGAAGCTTTCTTT; CDR3 protein: CASGVGRSNTEAFF; J gene: TRBJ1-1; V gene: TRBV28; D gene: NA
CDR3 DNA: TGTGCCAGCAGCTTAGCGGCGGCCCGCTACGAGCAGTACTTC; CDR3 protein: CASSLAAARYEQYF; J gene: TRBJ2-7; V gene: TRBV7-8; D gene: NA
CDR3 DNA: TGCGCCAGCAGCCAAGATACGACAGCAAGTATGAGCACTGAAGCTTTCTTT; CDR3 protein: CASSQDTTASMSTEAFF; J gene: TRBJ1-1; V gene: TRBV4-1; D gene: NA
CDR3 DNA: TGTGCCAGCAGCGGGGCCAGACTGGGCAAAAACATTCAGTACTTC; CDR3 protein: CASSGARLGKNIQYF; J gene: TRBJ2-4; V gene: TRBV11-1; D gene: NA
CDR3 DNA: TGCAGCGCCAGAACCGGGCCCGGCGAGCAGTACTTC; CDR3 protein: CSARTGPGEQYF; J gene: TRBJ2-7; V gene: TRBV29-1; D gene: NA